This T cell receptor beta chain was documented in a study of CD8+ T cells in alopecia areata. The CDR3 totals 13 residues. Deletions cut 3 bases from V and 4 bases from J, with 9 bases between. Germline lookup yields CDR1 SGHTA and CDR2 FQGNSA. Broader study findings: Many expanded lesional clones persisted during tofacitinib (in both scalp and blood). Among patients, TCR sharing was less clear than in mice, a difference possibly due in part to HLA diversity in the patient population.

About this clone itself: What it binds is unknown.

Treatment specified: oral pan-JAK inhibitor, 5-10 mg twice daily. Following RNA extraction, reverse transcription yielded cDNA that acted as the sequencing template. Clones were sequenced by immunoSEQ multiplex PCR, and TCRdb holds only the in-frame ones, with some missing. The table shows approximately 200,000 clones, with about 62% occurring only once. This clonotype originated in a human donor with alopecia areata. Sample: CD4+ T cells sorted from blood, taken at week 24, from a patient treated with tofacitinib. J is TRBJ1-2 and V is TRBV7-2; D remains unclear. As DNA, the CDR3 is TGTGCCAGCAGCTTTGAGCGTTCCTATGGCTACACCTTC. Translation gives CASSFERSYGYTF. The full variable domain, with the rest looked up from reference TRBV7-2 and TRBJ1-2, is GAGVSQSPSNKVTEKGKDVELRCDPISGHTALYWYRQSLGQGLEFLIYFQGNSAPDKSGLPSDRFSAERTGGSVSTLTIQRTQQEDSAVYLCASSFERSYGYTFGSGTRLTVV.